The following is a TCR beta chain sequence with its context. Produced via immunoSEQ multiplex PCR; TCRdb's table is partial and in-frame only. The table shows 35,000 to 50,000 clones, with about 79% occurring only once. This specimen comes from a study of blood T cell repertoires in COVID-19. This TCR derives from a human donor with acute or convalescent COVID-19. The donor label of this sample is uncertain. Sample: peripheral blood.

CDR3 loop: CASSAGEETQYF. The CDR3 DNA is TGTGCCAGCAGCGCCGGGGAAGAGACCCAGTACTTC. V is TRBV9 and J is TRBJ2-5; D is possibly TRBD2 (5 bases). With 3 bases removed from V and 3 bases from J, the gap between germline ends came to 6 bases. Germline values: CDR1 SGDLS, CDR2 YYNGEE. This CDR3 has 12 residues.